One sample yielded the 11 T cell receptor beta chains listed below, sequenced in a study of shared clonotypes between healthy human individuals. CD45RO negativity and positive selection for CCR7 defined naive CD8 cells, a population that excluded terminally differentiated effector memory CD45RA+ cells. Sequenced by immunoSEQ multiplex PCR; TCRdb stores in-frame clones only, minus some. The table shows around 2.1 million clones, with 85% to 95% occurring only once. Material for sequencing was naive CD8+ T cells from PBMCs. All receptors come from a young man in good health. Some clones in this sample may be carry-over from other donors' samples.

This chain uses TRBV5-6 with TRBJ2-3; D uncertain. Germline V gives CDR1 SGHDT, CDR2 YYEEEE. V was trimmed by 2 bases and J by 4 bases, leaving 5 bases between them. This CDR3 has 12 residues. The CDR3 spells CASSFLSDTQYF. CDR3 in DNA: TGTGCCAGCAGCTTTCTATCAGATACGCAGTATTTT.

The chain links TRBV6-1 to TRBJ2-7; perhaps TRBD1 as D (6 bases). The V end was cut by 4 bases, the J end by 6 bases, with 22 bases between. The length of the CDR3 is 16 residues. Germline-derived CDR1 and CDR2 are MNHNS and SASEGT. The CDR3: CASSVMRGWDSSEQYF. The CDR3 DNA is TGTGCCAGCAGTGTTATGAGGGGGTGGGATTCAAGCGAGCAGTACTTC.

This rearrangement joins TRBV29-1 to TRBJ2-1; D ambiguous. Germline CDR1 reads SQVTM; CDR2 reads ANQGSEA. V lost 4 bases, J lost 3 bases, and 4 bases lay in between. This CDR3 is built from 11 residues. This CDR3 is CSVVIYNEQFF. As DNA, the CDR3 is TGCAGCGTTGTAATCTACAATGAGCAGTTCTTC.

In regard to this clone: Other nucleotide sequences from this sample produce the same CDR3. J is TRBJ2-7 and V is TRBV4-1; D is possibly TRBD2 (6 bases). The CDR3 is 13 amino acids. The ends were cut back, 1 base at V and 4 bases at J, with 8 bases in the middle. Germline CDR1 MGHRA, CDR2 YSYEKL. The chain's CDR3 is CASSQARDYEQYF. The CDR3 DNA is TGCGCCAGCAGCCAAGCGCGGGATTACGAGCAGTACTTC.

The CDR3 DNA reads TGTGCCAGCAGCTTATTGGCAGGGGATTTAAAGGGGAACACCGGGGAGCTGTTTTTT. Translated: CASSLLAGDLKGNTGELFF. This rearrangement joins TRBV11-2 to TRBJ2-2; D possibly corresponds to TRBD1 (6 bases). Germline loops: CDR1 SGHAT, CDR2 FQNNGV. V shed 2 bases and J shed 1 base, with 20 bases lying between them. The CDR3 sequence is 19 residues long. The variable domain in full, with the rest retrieved from reference TRBV11-2 and TRBJ2-2, is EAGVAQSPRYKIIEKRQSVAFWCNPISGHATLYWYQQILGQGPKLLIQFQNNGVVDDSQLPKDRFSAERLKGVDSTLKIQPAKLEDSAVYLCASSLLAGDLKGNTGELFFGEGSRLTVL.

The genes are TRBV27 and TRBJ2-3, with 9 bases identical to TRBD1. The ends lost 3 bases at V and 4 bases at J; junction bases unmatched: 11. The CDR3 is made up of 17 amino acids. Germline V lookup: CDR1 MNHEY, CDR2 SMNVEV (reference sequence). The CDR3 reads CASSLRPGQGISDTQYF. CDR3 DNA sequence: TGTGCCAGCAGTTTGAGGCCGGGACAGGGTATTTCAGATACGCAGTATTTT.

V gene TRBV9 combines with J gene TRBJ1-2; no firm D call. The CDR3 has 15 amino acids. Per germline, CDR1 SGDLS and CDR2 YYNGEE. V was clipped by 0 bases and J by 4 bases, with 13 bases between them. This CDR3 is CASSVGSEGLYGYTF. Here the CDR3 DNA reads TGTGCCAGCAGCGTAGGGTCAGAGGGCCTCTATGGCTACACCTTC.

The chain is built from TRBV19 and TRBJ2-2; 10 nucleotides line up with TRBD2. The length of the CDR3 is 16 residues. V dropped 5 bases and J dropped 1; count of bases not matched to a gene: 4. Germline V CDR1 and CDR2: LNHDA, SQIVND (reference sequence). The CDR3, as DNA: TGTGCCAGTAGTTCCCTAGCGGGAGTGAACACCGGGGAGCTGTTTTTT. Translated, it gives CASSSLAGVNTGELFF.

The count of this clone is one. V gene TRBV6-5 combines with J gene TRBJ2-7, with a weak D call TRBD2 (7 bases). This CDR3 region has 16 residues. Germline lookup yields CDR1 MNHEY and CDR2 SVGAGI. V was shortened by 3 bases and J by 1 base, with 16 bases between the two germline ends. The CDR3 nucleotides are TGTGCCAGCAGTTATTGGGAGGGAGGGGGGTCCTACGAGCAGTACTTC. Its protein product is CASSYWEGGGSYEQYF.

The chain joins TRBV28 to TRBJ1-5; D remains ambiguous. The CDR3 is 16 residues long. V lost 6 bases to trimming and J lost 6 bases, with 21 bases between them. CDR1 and CDR2 from the germline V gene are MDHEN and SYDVKM. CDR3 DNA sequence: TGTGCCAGCAGGTCTAGAGAGAATAAGCCGACTCAGCCCCAGCATTTT. As protein: CASRSRENKPTQPQHF.

This chain connects TRBV9 to TRBJ2-1; D is unresolved. The germline V and J ends were trimmed by 4 bases and 8 bases, with 10 bases remaining between them. In germline, CDR1 is SGDLS, CDR2 YYNGEE. There are 12 residues in the CDR3. The CDR3 DNA is TGTGCCAGCAGCTCCCGTTGGGATGAGCAGTTCTTC. It specifies CASSSRWDEQFF.